The clone carrying this T cell receptor beta chain showed up just once. This record comes from a study of pediatric ulcerative colitis. Assay used: immunoSEQ multiplex PCR; TCRdb lists only in-frame clones, some missing. The table lists 25,000 to 35,000 clones, more than 75% of them singletons. With V trimmed by 4 bases and J by 0 bases, 6 bases remained unmatched. Per germline, CDR1 GTSNPN and CDR2 SVGIG (reference sequence). There are 15 residues in the CDR3. The V gene is TRBV30, the J gene TRBJ2-1, with 7 positions matching TRBD2. The sequence derives from a boy aged 5-17 years with severe ulcerative colitis. Source material: blood. CDR3 sequence reads: CAWNSGGSSYNEQFF. The CDR3 DNA reads as TGTGCCTGGAATAGTGGCGGGAGCTCCTACAATGAGCAGTTCTTC.